The next 27 T cell receptor beta chains were all read from a single sample in a study of blood T cell repertoires in COVID-19 (dated by TCRdb to the early 2020s). The library was built by means of the immunoSEQ multiplex PCR assay. TCRdb obtained this table from immuneACCESS and retained in-frame rearrangements with V and J assigned. These tables miss some clones; where compared with another copy, unresolved V genes account for less than half of the shortfall, and the remainder is unexplained. Present in this sample are 200,000 or so clones, about 88% of which were seen just once. The biggest ten clones account for 18% of the sample. Source material: peripheral blood. These TCRs come from a middle-aged man with COVID-19, enrolled during active disease.

The chain joins TRBV7-6 to TRBJ2-3, with 10 bases aligning to TRBD2. Germline CDR1 reads SGHVS; CDR2 reads FNYEAQ. The CDR3 is 14 amino acids. Trimming cost V 5 bases and J 5 bases; bases outside gene matches: 4. For the CDR3, the DNA is TGTGCCAGCAGCCAGAGACTAGCGGGAGATACGCAGTATTTT. Protein product: CASSQRLAGDTQYF. Full variable domain (outside the CDR3, taken from reference TRBV7-6 and TRBJ2-3): GAGVSQSPRYKVTKRGQDVALRCDPISGHVSLYWYRQALGQGPEFLTYFNYEAQQDKSGLPNDRFSAERPEGSISTLTIQRTEQRDSAMYRCASSQRLAGDTQYFGPGTRLTVL.

This clone was observed once. The chain combines TRBV10-3 with TRBJ2-3, with 8 bases fitting TRBD1. Germline CDR1 reads ENHRY; CDR2 reads SYGVKD. Unmatched junction bases numbered 13, after V lost 3 bases and J lost 5 bases. The CDR3 runs to 17 residues. This CDR3 reads CAISDPARRGLGDTQYF. The CDR3 bases are TGTGCCATCAGTGACCCAGCCCGCAGGGGGCTAGGAGATACGCAGTATTTT.

The chain links TRBV28 to TRBJ2-1, with TRBD2 matching 10 bases. Germline V gene lookup returns CDR1 MDHEN and CDR2 SYDVKM. The CDR3 length is 15 residues. Trimming took 1 base from V and 3 from J; bases not matched to a gene: 0. CDR3 DNA: TGTGCCAGCAGTTTATCTAGCGGGGGCTACAATGAGCAGTTCTTC. Translation: CASSLSSGGYNEQFF.

The chain recombines TRBV2 with TRBJ2-1, with a tentative D call TRBD1 (6 bases). This CDR3 has 15 amino acids. Deletions cut 3 bases from V and 4 bases from J, with 13 bases between. Germline loops: CDR1 SNHLY, CDR2 FYNNEI. The CDR3 DNA is TGTGCCAGCAGTGATGCAGGGGACACATACAATGAGCAGTTCTTC. It is translated as CASSDAGDTYNEQFF.

The genes are TRBV30 and TRBJ2-1; no reliable D call. There are 12 residues in the CDR3. The V gene lost 4 bases and the J gene lost 8 bases, with 12 bases spanning the gap. Per germline, CDR1 GTSNPN and CDR2 SVGIG (reference sequence). The CDR3 DNA reads TGTGCCTGGAATGTGGCGGCGGATGAGCAGTTCTTC. It specifies CAWNVAADEQFF.

The chain is built from TRBV5-5 and TRBJ2-7, with 8 bases lining up with TRBD1. CDR1 and CDR2 (germline): SGHKS, YYEKEE (reference sequence). V shed 4 bases, J shed 0 bases, and the junction held 6 bases outside the gene matches. The CDR3 runs 15 residues. DNA of the CDR3: TGTGCCAGCAGCCGGGGACAGGATAGCTCCTACGAGCAGTACTTC. Translated, it gives CASSRGQDSSYEQYF.

This clone was found many times. V gene TRBV11-2 combines with J gene TRBJ2-7; the match to TRBD1 covers 10 bases. V lost 0 bases, J lost 3 bases, and 5 bases stayed unmatched. The CDR3 runs 16 residues. Germline loops: CDR1 SGHAT, CDR2 FQNNGV. The CDR3 DNA reads as TGTGCCAGCAGCTTAGATCTCGGGGACAGGGGCTACGAGCAGTACTTC. This translates into CASSLDLGDRGYEQYF.

This clone has more than one count but fewer than ten. The chain's CDR3 is CASSKVRGSNTGELFF. Written as DNA, the CDR3 is TGTGCCAGCAGCAAAGTCAGGGGCTCAAACACCGGGGAGCTGTTTTTT. The rearrangement links TRBV21-1 to TRBJ2-2; whether TRBD1, the table's D call, matches the DNA was not checked. TRBV21-1 is deemed a pseudogene. This CDR3 has 16 residues.

V usage is TRBV6-5 and J usage is TRBJ1-1; a weak D match, TRBD1 (6 bases). CDR1 is MNHEY and CDR2 is SVGAGI in the germline V gene. This CDR3 has 12 residues. Trimming shortened V by 6 bases and J by 7 bases, and 12 bases separated the two germline ends. CDR3 nucleotide sequence: TGTGCCAGCAGGCGGGGGCAGGGTGAAGCTTTCTTT. This sequence encodes CASRRGQGEAFF.

This clone was counted a single time. The rearrangement joins TRBV10-3 to TRBJ2-7; D is possibly TRBD1 (6 bases). This CDR3 has 15 residues. Germline V gene sequence: CDR1 ENHRY, CDR2 SYGVKD. The germline V and J ends were trimmed by 4 bases and 0 bases, with 13 bases remaining between them. CDR3 nucleotides: TGTGCCATCAGTGCGCAGGGGCAACCCTCCTACGAGCAGTACTTC. Protein product: CAISAQGQPSYEQYF.

The chain carries TRBV18 and TRBJ2-1; TRBD2 aligns across 7 bases. V lost 3 bases, J lost 4 bases, and 6 bases stayed unmatched. The germline V gene encodes CDR1 KGHSH and CDR2 LQKENI. The CDR3 consists of 15 residues. Written as DNA, the CDR3 is TGTGCCAGCTCACCTTTGCGGACTAGTTACAATGAGCAGTTCTTC. Its translation: CASSPLRTSYNEQFF.

This rearrangement joins TRBV14 to TRBJ1-1; D is undetermined. V was pared by 1 base and J by 5 bases, with 17 bases between. CDR3 length equals 16 residues. CDR1 SGHDN and CDR2 FVKESK come from the germline V gene. The CDR3 spells CASSQAPSIGTTEAFF. The CDR3 nucleotides are TGTGCCAGCAGCCAAGCGCCGAGCATTGGTACTACTGAAGCTTTCTTT. Combining the CDR3 with reference TRBV14 and TRBJ1-1 gives the whole variable domain EAGVTQFPSHSVIEKGQTVTLRCDPISGHDNLYWYRRVMGKEIKFLLHFVKESKQDESGMPNNRFLAERTGGTYSTLKVQPAELEDSGVYFCASSQAPSIGTTEAFFGQGTRLTVV.

The chain combines TRBV5-4 with TRBJ2-5, with 7 positions matching TRBD1. Germline-derived CDR1 and CDR2 are SGHNT and YYREEE (reference sequence). V lost 2 bases to trimming and J lost 5 bases; unmatched junction nucleotides: 9. The length of the CDR3 is 15 residues. DNA for the CDR3: TGTGCCAGCAGCTTATCACAGGGGCCTGGGGAGACCCAGTACTTC. This codes for CASSLSQGPGETQYF.

The V call is TRBV5-4, the J call TRBJ2-7; 8 bases fit TRBD1. Germline trimming cut 2 bases from V and 5 bases from J; bases unmatched to any gene: 9. This CDR3 comprises 15 residues. The germline V gene encodes CDR1 SGHNT and CDR2 YYREEE (reference sequence). The CDR3: CASSLPGTGRHEQYF. In nucleotides, the CDR3 is TGTGCCAGCAGCTTACCCGGGACAGGTAGACACGAGCAGTACTTC.

V gene TRBV9 combines with J gene TRBJ1-6; tentatively, D is TRBD1 (6 bases). Trimming took 3 bases from V and 0 from J, leaving 10 bases between them. This CDR3 spans 16 amino acids. The germline CDR1 and CDR2 sequences are SGDLS and YYNGEE. CDR3 DNA sequence: TGTGCCAGCAGCGGGGGGCCAAGCTCCTATAATTCACCCCTCCACTTT. Residues: CASSGGPSSYNSPLHF.

The rearrangement uses TRBV6-5 and TRBJ2-7; D is undetermined. There are 15 residues in the CDR3. V was clipped by 0 bases and J by 2 bases, with 11 bases between them. Germline lookup yields CDR1 MNHEY and CDR2 SVGAGI. CDR3 sequence reads: CASSYSASQPYEQYF. CDR3 DNA sequence: TGTGCCAGCAGTTACTCGGCCTCCCAACCCTACGAGCAGTACTTC.

This clone was seen a single time. The chain employs TRBV11-3 and TRBJ2-5; TRBD1 matches 10 bases. Germline V gene lookup returns CDR1 SGHNT and CDR2 YENEEA. The CDR3 loop spans 17 amino acids. V was pared by 5 bases and J by 0 bases, with 9 bases of the junction left unmatched. The CDR3 DNA follows: TGTGCCAGCAGCCCGGGACAGGGGTCTAGATACCAAGAGACCCAGTACTTC. It is translated as CASSPGQGSRYQETQYF.

The DNA of the CDR3 is TGTGCCAGCGCGGGACAGGGGGCCGGCCTGGGAGGCTACACCTTC. Protein product: CASAGQGAGLGGYTF. V and J are TRBV18 and TRBJ1-2; 12 bases line up with TRBD1. The ends lost 8 bases at V and 8 bases at J; junction bases unmatched: 12. Germline loops: CDR1 KGHSH, CDR2 LQKENI. This CDR3 has 15 amino acids.

This chain uses TRBV5-4 with TRBJ2-3, with a tentative D call TRBD1 (7 bases). The V gene lost 2 bases and the J gene lost 2 bases, with 18 bases spanning the gap. The CDR3 consists of 17 residues. Germline loops: CDR1 SGHNT, CDR2 YYREEE (reference sequence). The CDR3 region is CASSLKQGPGLTDTQYF. CDR3 DNA: TGTGCCAGCAGCTTAAAACAGGGGCCGGGACTCACAGATACGCAGTATTTT.

This chain joins TRBV7-9 and TRBJ2-5; D unresolved. Germline CDR1 is SEHNR and CDR2 is FQNEAQ (reference sequence). V lost 5 bases and J 5 bases, leaving 12 bases between the germline ends. CDR3 size: 13 residues. CDR3 in amino acids: CASSARLAETQYF. CDR3 nucleotide sequence: TGTGCCAGCAGCGCCCGCTTGGCCGAGACCCAGTACTTC.

The chain employs TRBV5-1 and TRBJ2-1; 9 bases are a match to TRBD1. The CDR3 is made up of 15 amino acids. Germline V CDR1 and CDR2: SGHRS, YFSETQ. Trimming at V came to 4 bases and at J to 9 bases, leaving 11 bases not matched to a gene. CDR3 DNA: TGCGCCAGCAGCCATAGGACAGGGGACGGTAGTGAGCAGTTCTTC. This codes for CASSHRTGDGSEQFF. The whole variable domain, remainder taken from reference TRBV5-1 and TRBJ2-1, is KAGVTQTPRYLIKTRGQQVTLSCSPISGHRSVSWYQQTPGQGLQFLFEYFSETQRNKGNFPGRFSGRQFSNSRSEMNVSTLELGDSALYLCASSHRTGDGSEQFFGPGTRLTVL.

This sequence joins TRBV7-9 and TRBJ2-7; no reliable D call. With 3 bases removed from V and 4 bases from J, the gap between germline ends came to 7 bases. The length of the CDR3 is 12 residues. Germline assignment: CDR1 SEHNR and CDR2 FQNEAQ (reference sequence). The CDR3 DNA sequence: TGTGCCAGCAGCTTCGCCCAGTACGAGCAGTACTTC. It is translated as CASSFAQYEQYF. Looking up the rest from reference TRBV7-9 and TRBJ2-7 gives the full variable domain: DTGVSQNPRHKITKRGQNVTFRCDPISEHNRLYWYRQTLGQGPEFLTYFQNEAQLEKSRLLSDRFSAERPKGSFSTLEIQRTEQGDSAMYLCASSFAQYEQYFGPGTRLTVT.

This chain uses TRBV7-9 with TRBJ2-2, with 10 bases lining up with TRBD1. This CDR3 spans 13 amino acids. Germline V gives CDR1 SEHNR, CDR2 FQNEAQ (reference sequence). V lost 5 bases and J lost 15; bases outside the gene matches: 9. As DNA, the CDR3 is TGTGCCAGCAGCCCTCTCCCGGGACAGGGGTTGTTTTTT. Translating it yields CASSPLPGQGLFF.

The chain couples TRBV14 to TRBJ1-3; D might be TRBD1 (6 bases). Trimming left V 4 bases short and J 4 bases short, with 14 bases between. Germline loops: CDR1 SGHDN, CDR2 FVKESK. CDR3 size: 15 residues. DNA of the CDR3: TGTGCCAGCAGCCCTAACAGGGCGAAAGGAAACACCATATATTTT. This codes for CASSPNRAKGNTIYF.

The table lists this clone with a few counts. The rearrangement links TRBV7-9 to TRBJ1-5, with 9 bases matching TRBD1. Germline CDR1 SEHNR, CDR2 FQNEAQ (reference sequence). The CDR3 covers 15 residues. V lost 8 bases, J lost 5 bases, and 10 bases stayed unmatched. The CDR3 is CASGTGITGDQPQHF. In DNA form, the CDR3 reads TGTGCCAGCGGGACAGGGATCACGGGGGATCAGCCCCAGCATTTT.

This sequence joins TRBV24-1 and TRBJ2-7, with D possibly TRBD1 on 6 matching bases. The CDR3 length is 13 residues. Germline CDR1 KGHDR, CDR2 SFDVKD. With 3 bases removed from V and 1 base from J, the gap between germline ends came to 6 bases. This CDR3 reads CATSDDRSYEQYF. CDR3 sequence (DNA): TGTGCCACCAGTGATGACAGGTCCTACGAGCAGTACTTC.

A single count supports this clone. CDR3: CASNPMVQGMNTEAFF. DNA of the CDR3: TGTGCCAGTAACCCGATGGTGCAGGGAATGAACACTGAAGCTTTCTTT. The rearrangement uses TRBV19 and TRBJ1-1, with a tentative D call TRBD1 (5 bases). V gave up 7 bases and J gave up 0 bases, with 18 bases separating them. Per the germline V gene, CDR1 is LNHDA and CDR2 is SQIVND (reference sequence). The CDR3 extends over 16 amino acids.